This T cell receptor beta chain stems from a study of cytomegalovirus exposure and HLA in healthy donors (dated by TCRdb to the late 2010s). Background on the whole study: According to a later analysis, one platform produced both the 100 to 150 validation repertoires and the 720 or so repertoires of the first cohort. High-throughput TCR immunosequencing, statistical association of individual TCRs with disease status, and machine learning were combined to predict cytomegalovirus infection status. Besides the first cohort of roughly 700 subjects, a separate validation cohort made up of roughly 120 different subjects was used. The aim of the study was to test whether cataloging public T cell receptors could identify signatures of past pathogen exposure. The investigation overall reported the following: A total of 150 to 200 TCR beta chains were listed by the study as associated with cytomegalovirus. All 110 or so repertoires were used to score co-occurrence in the validation cohort in a later analysis, because that analysis had no HLA typing for the cohort. In both the original and validation cohorts, the classifier was reported to diagnose cytomegalovirus status with high specificity and sensitivity. The authors suggested that the approach could potentially be extended to other disease states and immunological phenotypes. In vitro tests confirmed that a few of the cytomegalovirus-associated TCR beta chains recognize cytomegalovirus antigens. Most TCR sequences were observed very rarely across donors, whereas some public TCRs were present in many individuals. A later analysis found that TCRs clustered in the first cohort also tended to co-occur in the approximately 120 validation repertoires, with 90% to 95% of cluster scores above 0.

The germline V gene encodes CDR1 MDHEN and CDR2 SYDVKM. The CDR3 spans 15 residues, from the cysteine through the phenylalanine. This entry keeps only the CDR3 DNA: 45 bases, framed from base 1. V lost 6 bases and J lost 0 bases, and the count of bases not matched to a germline gene is 7. Preparation of the library involved the immunoSEQ multiplex PCR assay. Per the source publication's procedure: A statistical classification framework was built to diagnose cytomegalovirus status from the catalog of TCR beta chain sequences. TCRdb took this table from immuneACCESS and kept in-frame rearrangements with V and J called. Such tables lack part of the clones; where checked against another copy, unresolved V genes explain under half of the gap, and the rest is unexplained. V, J and clone size reflect that table, while D and trimming were determined from the DNA. The sample table shows 130,000 or so clones, and roughly nine tenths are seen once. Around 9% of the sample lies in the top ten.

The donors belonged to the validation cohort of around 130 subjects, which was separate from the approximately 700-subject first cohort. Of note for this clone: This receptor's antigen is unknown. Qualities for individual bases were not recorded, and no much larger clone is one base off. Other nucleotide sequences from this sample produce the same CDR3.

This sequence was found in a woman in her late teens or twenties in good health and CMV-seropositive. The sequence links TRBV28 to TRBJ2-7, with 8 middle bases fitting TRBD1. The sequenced sample was PBMCs. The nucleotide sequence is TGTGCCAGCAGCCCCGGGACAGGATACTCCTACGAGCAGTACTTC. Translation gives CASSPGTGYSYEQYF.